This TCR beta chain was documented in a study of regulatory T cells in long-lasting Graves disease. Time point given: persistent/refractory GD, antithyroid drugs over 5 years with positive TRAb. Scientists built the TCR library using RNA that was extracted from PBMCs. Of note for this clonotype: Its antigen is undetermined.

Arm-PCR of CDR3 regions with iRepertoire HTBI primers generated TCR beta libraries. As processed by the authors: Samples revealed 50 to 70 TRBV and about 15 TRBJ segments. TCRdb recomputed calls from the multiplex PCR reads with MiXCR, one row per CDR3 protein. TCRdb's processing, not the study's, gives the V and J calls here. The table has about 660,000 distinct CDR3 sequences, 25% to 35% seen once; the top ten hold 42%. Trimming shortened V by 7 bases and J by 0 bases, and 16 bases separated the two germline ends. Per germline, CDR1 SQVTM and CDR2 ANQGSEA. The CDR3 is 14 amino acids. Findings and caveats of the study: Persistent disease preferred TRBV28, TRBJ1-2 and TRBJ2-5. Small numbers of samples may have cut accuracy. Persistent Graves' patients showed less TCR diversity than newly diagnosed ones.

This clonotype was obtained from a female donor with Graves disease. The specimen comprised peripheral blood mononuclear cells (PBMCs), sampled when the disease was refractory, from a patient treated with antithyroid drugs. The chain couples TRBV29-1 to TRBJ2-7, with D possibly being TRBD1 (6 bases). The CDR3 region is CSAWDTRSSYEQYF. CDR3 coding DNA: TGCAGCGCCTGGGACACCAGGAGCTCCTACGAGCAGTACTTC.